One and the same sample provided the 30 T cell receptor beta chains below, sequenced in a study of T cell responses to AZD1222 COVID-19 vaccine. Sequencing was performed with immunoSEQ multiplex PCR; in TCRdb, only in-frame clones are kept and a portion is missing. The top ten hold 8.5% to 12% of the sample, which has approximately 120,000 clones, more than 75% seen once. This specimen consisted of peripheral blood, obtained on day 0 of AZD1222 vaccination. The receptor set was obtained from an adult in good health.

This clone was counted at least ten times. This sequence joins TRBV19 and TRBJ1-1; TRBD1 aligns across 8 bases. The ends lost 9 bases at V and 7 bases at J; junction bases unmatched: 7. The CDR3 is 12 residues long. CDR1 is LNHDA, CDR2 SQIVND, per germline (reference sequence). CDR3 DNA sequence: TGTGCCAGCAGGACAGGGTTCGTTGAAGCTTTCTTT. This translates into CASRTGFVEAFF.

The rearrangement uses TRBV2 and TRBJ1-2, with D perhaps TRBD1 (5 bases). The length of the CDR3 is 13 residues. Trimming stripped 5 bases from V and 8 bases from J, with 15 bases between. In germline, CDR1 is SNHLY, CDR2 FYNNEI. CDR3 sequence reads: CASSTSYGAGYTF. The DNA for the CDR3 is TGTGCCAGCAGTACGAGCTATGGGGCCGGCTACACCTTC.

The rearrangement joins TRBV9 to TRBJ1-4, with D possibly being TRBD1 (5 bases). V shed 2 bases and J shed 3 bases, with 11 bases lying between them. This CDR3 has 15 amino acids. CDR1 and CDR2 from the germline V gene are SGDLS and YYNGEE. CDR3 nucleotides: TGTGCCAGCAGCGTGCAGGGCACAGCTAATGAAAAACTGTTTTTT. The encoded protein is CASSVQGTANEKLFF.

The V call is TRBV9, the J call TRBJ1-1; no reliable D call. With 1 base removed from V and 3 bases from J, the gap between germline ends came to 10 bases. CDR3 length: 14 amino acids. The germline V gene encodes CDR1 SGDLS and CDR2 YYNGEE. CDR3 bases: TGTGCCAGCAGCGTATTTGCTGAAGACACTGAAGCTTTCTTT. It translates to CASSVFAEDTEAFF.

The gene calls are TRBV30 and TRBJ1-3; D gene ambiguous. There are 13 residues in the CDR3. CDR1 is GTSNPN and CDR2 is SVGIG in the germline V gene (reference sequence). The germline V and J ends were trimmed by 1 base and 4 bases, with 8 bases remaining between them. The CDR3 protein is CAWSGTIGNTIYF. CDR3 bases: TGTGCCTGGAGTGGTACAATAGGAAACACCATATATTTT.

The CDR3 bases are TGCGCCAGCAGCCAAGGACAGGGGGGTGGAAACACCATATATTTT. Its translation is CASSQGQGGGNTIYF. This chain connects TRBV4-1 to TRBJ1-3, with TRBD1 matching 9 bases. The CDR3 runs 15 residues. The junction had 1 base not matched to a gene; V was cut back by 1 base and J by 3 bases. The germline V gene has CDR1 MGHRA and CDR2 YSYEKL.

This clone was picked up a small number of times. CDR3 loop: CASSRAGGHTEAFF. In DNA, the CDR3 is TGTGCCAGCAGTAGGGCAGGAGGGCACACTGAAGCTTTCTTT. V is TRBV6-5 and J is TRBJ1-1; D remains unclear. Trimming took 5 bases from V and 3 from J, leaving 13 bases between them. Germline V gene lookup returns CDR1 MNHEY and CDR2 SVGAGI. The CDR3 is 14 residues long.

V and J are TRBV7-9 and TRBJ1-6; D gene uncertain. Germline assignment: CDR1 SEHNR and CDR2 FQNEAQ (reference sequence). Trimming stripped 6 bases from V and 0 bases from J, with 12 bases between. This CDR3 has 16 amino acids. The CDR3 DNA is TGTGCCAGCAGGCCAGGACCCGGCTCCTATAATTCACCCCTCCACTTT. It codes for CASRPGPGSYNSPLHF. Together with reference TRBV7-9 and TRBJ1-6, the CDR3 gives the full variable domain: DTGVSQNPRHKITKRGQNVTFRCDPISEHNRLYWYRQTLGQGPEFLTYFQNEAQLEKSRLLSDRFSAERPKGSFSTLEIQRTEQGDSAMYLCASRPGPGSYNSPLHFGNGTRLTVT.

This clone was counted between two and nine times. The gene calls are TRBV2 and TRBJ1-4, with D hard to call. Between the trimmed V and J ends, which lost 7 bases and 7 bases, there was a span of 16 bases. Germline-derived CDR1 and CDR2 are SNHLY and FYNNEI. The CDR3 is 14 amino acids. In DNA, the CDR3 is TGTGCCAGCAACCTGCACGCCCTGGGTGAAAAACTGTTTTTT. Its protein is CASNLHALGEKLFF.

The genes are TRBV4-2 and TRBJ2-7, with D maybe TRBD2 (6 bases). V was clipped by 1 base and J by 6 bases, with 16 bases between them. There are 15 residues in the CDR3. From germline, CDR1 is LGHNA and CDR2 YNFKEQ. DNA for the CDR3: TGTGCCAGCAGCCAAGGGCTTTGGGAGGCCGTCGAGCAGTACTTC. It translates to CASSQGLWEAVEQYF.

This clone came up once. The CDR3, as DNA: TGCGCCAGCAGCTTGGACAGGGCTAGCGAGCAGTACTTC. Residues: CASSLDRASEQYF. The rearrangement joins TRBV5-1 to TRBJ2-7; possible D gene TRBD1, 6 bases. Trimming took 0 bases from V and 6 from J, leaving 10 bases between them. CDR3 length: 13 amino acids. The germline CDR1 and CDR2 sequences are SGHRS and YFSETQ.

V is TRBV7-8 and J is TRBJ2-5; the D is unclear. This CDR3 has 13 amino acids. CDR1 is SGHVS and CDR2 is FQNEAQ in the germline V gene. V shed 4 bases and J shed 4 bases, with 10 bases lying between them. The CDR3 region is CASSSRPAETQYF. The CDR3 nucleotides read TGTGCCAGCAGCTCCCGGCCCGCAGAGACCCAGTACTTC.

CDR3 sequence reads: CASQWGGTDTQYF. CDR3 sequence (DNA): TGTGCCAGCCAGTGGGGTGGCACAGATACGCAGTATTTT. The gene calls are TRBV7-8 and TRBJ2-3; D call uncertain. The CDR3 has 13 amino acids. Trimming shortened V by 8 bases and J by 1 base, and 10 bases separated the two germline ends. CDR1 is SGHVS, CDR2 FQNEAQ, per germline.

V gene TRBV5-1 combines with J gene TRBJ1-4; 11 bases fit TRBD1. The trim removed 3 bases at V and 8 bases at J, leaving 3 bases unmatched. Per germline, CDR1 SGHRS and CDR2 YFSETQ. This CDR3 comprises 14 residues. For the CDR3, the DNA is TGCGCCAGCAGCTCGGGACAGGGGGAGGAAAAACTGTTTTTT. This encodes CASSSGQGEEKLFF.

In nucleotides, the CDR3 is TGTGCCAGTAGTCGGTTGGCAGGTGGATCTTACGAGCAGTACTTC. Translation gives CASSRLAGGSYEQYF. The gene calls are TRBV19 and TRBJ2-7, with D unclear. Trimming pared 5 bases from V and 4 bases from J, leaving 18 bases between. Germline CDR1 and CDR2: LNHDA and SQIVND (reference sequence). This CDR3 region has 15 residues.

The CDR3 protein is CASSFPATGTYEQYF. As DNA, the CDR3 is TGTGCCAGCAGCTTTCCTGCCACAGGAACCTACGAGCAGTACTTC. V usage is TRBV7-8 and J usage is TRBJ2-7; tentative D call: TRBD1 (5 bases). Germline loops: CDR1 SGHVS, CDR2 FQNEAQ. The CDR3 is 15 amino acids. V lost 3 bases and J 2 bases, leaving 14 bases between the germline ends. Full variable domain (rest looked up from reference TRBV7-8 and TRBJ2-7): GAGVSQSPRYKVAKRGQDVALRCDPISGHVSLFWYQQALGQGPEFLTYFQNEAQLDKSGLPSDRFFAERPEGSVSTLKIQRTQQEDSAVYLCASSFPATGTYEQYFGPGTRLTVT.

V usage is TRBV2 and J usage is TRBJ2-2, with 15 bases that match TRBD2. Germline lookup yields CDR1 SNHLY and CDR2 FYNNEI. The CDR3 runs to 15 residues. V trimming: 6 bases; J trimming: 7 bases; junction bases outside the gene matches: 3. CDR3 amino acids: CASRPGLAGGGELFF. The CDR3 DNA reads as TGTGCCAGCAGACCGGGACTAGCGGGGGGCGGGGAGCTGTTTTTT. Together with reference TRBV2 and TRBJ2-2, the CDR3 gives the full variable domain: EPEVTQTPSHQVTQMGQEVILRCVPISNHLYFYWYRQILGQKVEFLVSFYNNEISEKSEIFDDQFSVERPDGSNFTLKIRSTKLEDSAMYFCASRPGLAGGGELFFGEGSRLTVL.

The chain employs TRBV5-4 and TRBJ2-1, with TRBD2 identical over 15 bases. The CDR3 length is 16 residues. The germline V gene has CDR1 SGHNT and CDR2 YYREEE (reference sequence). J lost 8 bases, V lost 4 bases, and 7 bases had no gene match. CDR3 in amino acids: CASSRGLAGGVDEQFF. The CDR3 DNA is TGTGCCAGCAGCCGCGGACTAGCGGGGGGGGTCGATGAGCAGTTCTTC.

The chain employs TRBV5-8 and TRBJ1-3; the D is unclear. V was cut by 1 base and J by 0 bases, with 17 bases left in between. The CDR3 covers 18 residues. Germline V gene sequence: CDR1 SGHTS, CDR2 YDEGEE. This CDR3 reads CASSLWLEGSFSGNTIYF. CDR3 sequence (DNA): TGTGCCAGCAGCTTGTGGCTTGAGGGATCATTCTCTGGAAACACCATATATTTT.

This chain connects TRBV5-1 to TRBJ2-3; 16 bases match TRBD2. V lost 4 bases to trimming and J lost 5 bases; unmatched junction nucleotides: 7. This CDR3 region has 17 residues. Germline CDR1 SGHRS, CDR2 YFSETQ. The CDR3 DNA is TGCGCCAGCAGCCCGGGACTAGCGGGAGGGCCTCAAGATACGCAGTATTTT. Translation: CASSPGLAGGPQDTQYF.

The gene calls are TRBV2 and TRBJ2-5; 7 nucleotides agree with TRBD1. V shed 6 bases, J shed 4 bases, and the junction held 2 bases outside the gene matches. The CDR3 is 12 residues long. CDR1 is SNHLY, CDR2 FYNNEI, per germline. CDR3 nucleotides: TGTGCCAGCAGGCGGACAGGAGAGACCCAGTACTTC. Its protein is CASRRTGETQYF. Full variable domain (missing parts from reference TRBV2 and TRBJ2-5): EPEVTQTPSHQVTQMGQEVILRCVPISNHLYFYWYRQILGQKVEFLVSFYNNEISEKSEIFDDQFSVERPDGSNFTLKIRSTKLEDSAMYFCASRRTGETQYFGPGTRLLVL.

Notes on this clone: A read error may account for a junction end that differs from germline. This chain links TRBV7-7 with TRBJ2-5, with 8 nucleotides matching TRBD2. CDR3 size: 16 residues. Germline values: CDR1 SSHAT, CDR2 FNYEAQ (reference sequence). DNA for the CDR3: TGTGCTAGCAGCTTGGGGCCGGGAGGGTTCCAAGAGACCCAGTACTTC. Translated: CASSLGPGGFQETQYF.

The V and J genes are TRBV28 and TRBJ2-7; D gene ambiguous. The CDR3 is 14 amino acids. Germline V lookup: CDR1 MDHEN, CDR2 SYDVKM. Trimming stripped 4 bases from V and 3 bases from J, with 13 bases between. CDR3 DNA sequence: TGTGCCAGCAGTTCCCCGGACGGTGTCTACGAGCAGTACTTC. Its translation is CASSSPDGVYEQYF.

In regard to this clone: Different DNA sequences within this sample yield the same CDR3. V and J are TRBV7-3 and TRBJ1-1, with D perhaps TRBD1 (6 bases). Germline assignment: CDR1 SGHTA and CDR2 FQGTGA. The CDR3 contains 14 residues. The V end was cut by 5 bases, the J end by 3 bases, with 13 bases between. In DNA form, the CDR3 reads TGTGCCAGCAGCCCACAGGGTGGAGACACTGAAGCTTTCTTT. Protein sequence: CASSPQGGDTEAFF.

The chain employs TRBV3-1 (or the pseudogene TRBV3-2) and TRBJ2-4; TRBD2 matches 15 bases. CDR1 and CDR2 from the germline V gene are LGHDT and YNNKEL (reference sequence). Trimming removed 4 bases from V and 4 bases from J; junction bases left unmatched: 14. The CDR3 runs to 20 residues. CDR3 loop: CASSPGLAGGPGSVKNIQYF. The CDR3 DNA reads TGTGCCAGCAGCCCCGGACTAGCGGGAGGGCCTGGAAGTGTTAAAAACATTCAGTACTTC.

The chain employs TRBV25-1 and TRBJ1-1; D gene uncertain. Deletions cut 4 bases from V and 4 bases from J, with 4 bases between. CDR1 is MGHDK, CDR2 SYGVNS, per germline. The CDR3 sequence is 11 residues long. CDR3 protein: CASSGPTEAFF. Written as DNA, the CDR3 is TGTGCCAGCAGTGGCCCCACTGAAGCTTTCTTT.

The rearrangement joins TRBV27 to TRBJ1-5, with D perhaps TRBD1 (6 bases). CDR3 length: 14 residues. The germline CDR1 and CDR2 sequences are MNHEY and SMNVEV (reference sequence). V lost 3 bases and J lost 6, with 12 bases in between. Here the CDR3 DNA reads TGTGCCAGCAGTTTCTCAGGGGATAGTCAGCCCCAGCATTTT. Protein product: CASSFSGDSQPQHF.

V is TRBV6-1 and J is TRBJ1-1; TRBD1 matches at 8 bases. The germline V gene has CDR1 MNHNS and CDR2 SASEGT. The J segment lost 4 bases and the V segment lost 3 bases, leaving 4 bases of the junction unmatched. The CDR3 consists of 14 residues. The chain's CDR3 is CASSDRQGSTEAFF. The DNA for the CDR3 is TGTGCCAGCAGTGATCGACAGGGGAGCACTGAAGCTTTCTTT.

The rearrangement joins TRBV5-8 to TRBJ1-2; 9 nucleotides align to TRBD1. With 4 bases clipped from V and 2 bases from J, the junction kept 6 bases outside the gene matches. Germline CDR1 reads SGHTS; CDR2 reads YDEGEE. The CDR3 is 15 residues long. CDR3 sequence: CASSPPGTGNYGYTF. The CDR3 DNA sequence: TGTGCCAGCAGCCCTCCCGGGACAGGGAACTATGGCTACACCTTC.

The rearrangement uses TRBV19 and TRBJ1-1; D uncertain. Germline V lookup: CDR1 LNHDA, CDR2 SQIVND (reference sequence). V shed 7 bases and J shed 1 base, with 4 bases lying between them. CDR3 length: 11 residues. The CDR3 loop reads CASTGNTEAFF. CDR3 nucleotides: TGTGCCAGTACGGGGAACACTGAAGCTTTCTTT.